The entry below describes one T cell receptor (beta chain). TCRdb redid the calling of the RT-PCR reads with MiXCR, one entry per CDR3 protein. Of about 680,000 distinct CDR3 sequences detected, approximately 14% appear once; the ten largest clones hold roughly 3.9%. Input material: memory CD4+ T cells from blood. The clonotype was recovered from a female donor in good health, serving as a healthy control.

The CDR3 sequence: CASSPQRGDTEAFF. CDR3 nucleotide sequence: TGTGCCAGCAGCCCCCAGAGGGGGGACACTGAAGCTTTCTTT. This sequence joins TRBV7-2 and TRBJ1-1; D may be TRBD1 (6 bases). The CDR3 extends over 14 amino acids. Looked up from germline, CDR1 is SGHTA and CDR2 is FQGNSA. V was cut by 5 bases and J by 3 bases, with 13 bases left in between.